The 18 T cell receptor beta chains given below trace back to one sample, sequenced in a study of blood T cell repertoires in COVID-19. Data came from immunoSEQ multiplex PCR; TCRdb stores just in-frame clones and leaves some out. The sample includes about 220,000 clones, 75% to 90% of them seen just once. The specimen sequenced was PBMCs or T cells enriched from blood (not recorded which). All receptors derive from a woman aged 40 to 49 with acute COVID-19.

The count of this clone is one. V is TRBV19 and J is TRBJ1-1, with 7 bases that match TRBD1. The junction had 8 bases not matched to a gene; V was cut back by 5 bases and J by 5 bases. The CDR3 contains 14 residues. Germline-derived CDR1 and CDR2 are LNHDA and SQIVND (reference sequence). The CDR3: CASSSQGRKTEAFF. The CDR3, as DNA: TGTGCCAGTAGTTCACAGGGGAGGAAGACTGAAGCTTTCTTT.

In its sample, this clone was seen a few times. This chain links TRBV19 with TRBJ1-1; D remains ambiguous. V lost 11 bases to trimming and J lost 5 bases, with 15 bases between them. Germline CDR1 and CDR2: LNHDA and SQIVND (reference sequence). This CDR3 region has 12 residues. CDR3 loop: CASQVPGTEAFF. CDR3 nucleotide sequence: TGTGCCTCCCAAGTGCCGGGGACTGAAGCTTTCTTT.

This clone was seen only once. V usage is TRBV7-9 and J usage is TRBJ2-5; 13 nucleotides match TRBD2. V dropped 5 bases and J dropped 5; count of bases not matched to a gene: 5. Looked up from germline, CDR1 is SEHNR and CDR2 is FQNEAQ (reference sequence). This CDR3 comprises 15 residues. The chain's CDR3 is CASSQRTSGGETQYF. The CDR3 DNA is TGTGCCAGCAGCCAGAGGACTAGCGGGGGTGAGACCCAGTACTTC.

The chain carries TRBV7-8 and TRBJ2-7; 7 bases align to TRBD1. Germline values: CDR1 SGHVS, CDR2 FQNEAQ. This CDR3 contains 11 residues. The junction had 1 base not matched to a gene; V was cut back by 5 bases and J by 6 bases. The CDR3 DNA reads TGTGCCAGCAGCCCAGGGGGCGAGCAGTACGTC. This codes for CASSPGGEQYV.

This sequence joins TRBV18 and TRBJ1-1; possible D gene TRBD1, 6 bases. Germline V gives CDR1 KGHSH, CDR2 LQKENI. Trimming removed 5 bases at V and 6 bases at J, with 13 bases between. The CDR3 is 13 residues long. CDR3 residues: CASSDRPGAEAFF. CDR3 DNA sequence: TGTGCCAGCTCAGACAGGCCGGGCGCTGAAGCTTTCTTT.

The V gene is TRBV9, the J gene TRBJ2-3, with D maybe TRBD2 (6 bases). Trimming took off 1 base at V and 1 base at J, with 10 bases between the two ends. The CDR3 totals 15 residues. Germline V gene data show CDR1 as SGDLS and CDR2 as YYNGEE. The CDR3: CASSVLIAGTDTQYF. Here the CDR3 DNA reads TGTGCCAGCAGCGTATTAATAGCGGGCACAGATACGCAGTATTTT.

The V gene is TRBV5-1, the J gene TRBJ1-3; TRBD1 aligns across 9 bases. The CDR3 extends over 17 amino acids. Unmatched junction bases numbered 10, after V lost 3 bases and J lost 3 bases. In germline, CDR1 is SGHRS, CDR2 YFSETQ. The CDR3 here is CASSYSPGTGLGNTIYF. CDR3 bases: TGCGCCAGCAGCTATAGTCCCGGGACAGGGCTTGGAAACACCATATATTTT. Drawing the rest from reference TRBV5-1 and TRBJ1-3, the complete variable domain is KAGVTQTPRYLIKTRGQQVTLSCSPISGHRSVSWYQQTPGQGLQFLFEYFSETQRNKGNFPGRFSGRQFSNSRSEMNVSTLELGDSALYLCASSYSPGTGLGNTIYFGEGSWLTVV.

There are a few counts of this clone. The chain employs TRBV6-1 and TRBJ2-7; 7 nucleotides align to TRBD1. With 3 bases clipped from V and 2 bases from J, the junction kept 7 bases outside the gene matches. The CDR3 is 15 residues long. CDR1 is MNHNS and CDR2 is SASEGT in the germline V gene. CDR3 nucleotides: TGTGCCAGCAGTGAGACAGGGCGGATGACCTACGAGCAGTACGTC. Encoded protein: CASSETGRMTYEQYV.

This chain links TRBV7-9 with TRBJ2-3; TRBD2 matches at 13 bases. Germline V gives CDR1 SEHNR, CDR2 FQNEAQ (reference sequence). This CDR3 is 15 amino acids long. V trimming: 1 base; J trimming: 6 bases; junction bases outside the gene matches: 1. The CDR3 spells CASSLGTSGGDTQYF. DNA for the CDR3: TGTGCCAGCAGCTTAGGGACTAGCGGGGGCGATACGCAGTATTTT.

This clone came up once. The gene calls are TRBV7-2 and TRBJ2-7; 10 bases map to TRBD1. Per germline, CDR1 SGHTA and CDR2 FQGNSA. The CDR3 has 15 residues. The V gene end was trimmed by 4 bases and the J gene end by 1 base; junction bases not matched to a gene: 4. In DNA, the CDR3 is TGTGCCAGCAGCTCCGACAGGGGGCAATCCTACGAGCAGTACTTC. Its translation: CASSSDRGQSYEQYF.

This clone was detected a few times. The CDR3 DNA follows: TGTGCCAGCAGTTACTCTTTAGATCATGAGCAGTTCTTC. It codes for CASSYSLDHEQFF. The V and J genes are TRBV6-6 and TRBJ2-1, with unresolved D. The CDR3 contains 13 residues. Trimming removed 0 bases from V and 8 bases from J, with 8 bases in between. The germline V gene has CDR1 MNHNY and CDR2 SVGAGI (reference sequence).

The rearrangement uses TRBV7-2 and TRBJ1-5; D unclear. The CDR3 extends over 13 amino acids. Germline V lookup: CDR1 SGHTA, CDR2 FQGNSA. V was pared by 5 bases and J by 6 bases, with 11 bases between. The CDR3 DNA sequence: TGTGCCAGCAGCCGTGGGAGGGTTCAGCCCCAGCATTTT. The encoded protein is CASSRGRVQPQHF. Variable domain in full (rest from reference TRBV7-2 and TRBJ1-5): GAGVSQSPSNKVTEKGKDVELRCDPISGHTALYWYRQSLGQGLEFLIYFQGNSAPDKSGLPSDRFSAERTGGSVSTLTIQRTQQEDSAVYLCASSRGRVQPQHFGDGTRLSIL.

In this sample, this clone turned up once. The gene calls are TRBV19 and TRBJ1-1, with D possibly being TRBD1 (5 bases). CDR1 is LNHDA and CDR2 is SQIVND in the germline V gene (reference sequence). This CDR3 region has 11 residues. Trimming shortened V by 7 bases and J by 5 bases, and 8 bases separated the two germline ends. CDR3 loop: CASISGTEAFF. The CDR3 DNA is TGTGCCAGTATTTCAGGGACTGAAGCTTTCTTT.

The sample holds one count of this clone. This CDR3 reads CASSRATLTEAFF. In nucleotides, the CDR3 is TGCGCCAGCAGCCGAGCCACCCTCACTGAAGCTTTCTTT. The chain links TRBV4-1 to TRBJ1-1; D is undetermined. Trimming cost V 4 bases and J 4 bases, with 10 bases left between them. The CDR3 loop spans 13 amino acids. Germline CDR1 and CDR2: MGHRA and YSYEKL.

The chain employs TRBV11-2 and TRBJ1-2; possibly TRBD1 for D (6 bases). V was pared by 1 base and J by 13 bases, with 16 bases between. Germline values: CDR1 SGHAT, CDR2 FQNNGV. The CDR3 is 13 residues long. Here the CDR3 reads CASSLVNNRESTF. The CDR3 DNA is TGTGCCAGCAGCTTAGTAAATAACAGGGAGAGCACCTTC.

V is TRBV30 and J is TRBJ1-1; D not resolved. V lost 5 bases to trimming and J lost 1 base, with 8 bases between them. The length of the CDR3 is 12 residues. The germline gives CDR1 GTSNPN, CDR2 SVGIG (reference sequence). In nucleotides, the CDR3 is TGTGCCTGGGCTACAGAGAACACTGAAGCTTTCTTT. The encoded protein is CAWATENTEAFF.

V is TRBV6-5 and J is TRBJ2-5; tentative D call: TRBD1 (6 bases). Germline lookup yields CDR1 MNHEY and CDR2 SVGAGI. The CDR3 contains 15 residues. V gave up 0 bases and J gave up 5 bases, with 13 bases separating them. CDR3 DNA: TGTGCCAGCAGTTACTCGGGTAGGGGGTTGGAGACCCAGTACTTC. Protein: CASSYSGRGLETQYF.

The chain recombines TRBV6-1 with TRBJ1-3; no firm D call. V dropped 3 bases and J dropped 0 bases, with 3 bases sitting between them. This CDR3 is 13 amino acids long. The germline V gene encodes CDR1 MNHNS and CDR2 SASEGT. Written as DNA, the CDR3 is TGTGCCAGCAGTGACGTCTCTGGAAACACCATATATTTT. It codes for CASSDVSGNTIYF.